Below are 28 T cell receptor beta chains sequenced from a single sample in a study of cytomegalovirus exposure and HLA in healthy donors (dated by TCRdb to about 2017). Libraries were constructed by the immunoSEQ multiplex PCR assay. For the multiplex PCR, a mixture combining 60 forward primers for TCR Vbeta segments and 13 reverse primers for TCR Jbeta segments was used. TCRdb limited this immuneACCESS table to in-frame rearrangements with V and J called. A share of clones is missing; checked studies link under half to unresolved V genes, and the rest is unexplained. This sample holds around 210,000 clones; roughly 81% were observed only once. The ten top clones hold roughly 0.22% of the sample. Sequences were obtained from PBMCs. The receptors were gathered from a girl between 2 and 10 years old in good health and CMV-seronegative.

The CDR3 loop reads CSVILSGRASGELFF. The CDR3 DNA follows: TGCAGCGTTATACTTAGCGGGAGGGCCTCCGGGGAGCTGTTTTTT. This rearrangement joins TRBV29-1 to TRBJ2-2, with TRBD2 identical over 11 bases. Trimming removed 5 bases from V and 6 bases from J; junction bases left unmatched: 8. The CDR3 is 15 residues long. Germline V lookup: CDR1 SQVTM, CDR2 ANQGSEA.

CDR3 protein: CASSIINLVAGANVLTF. CDR3 DNA: TGTGCCAGTAGTATCATTAATCTGGTAGCGGGGGCCAACGTCCTGACTTTC. The rearrangement links TRBV19 to TRBJ2-6, with D possibly matching TRBD2 (5 bases). V lost 3 bases, J lost 4 bases, and 16 bases lay in between. CDR3 size: 17 residues. Germline V gene lookup returns CDR1 LNHDA and CDR2 SQIVND (reference sequence).

Comments on this clone: Distinct nucleotide sequences in the sample also encode this CDR3. V usage is TRBV27 and J usage is TRBJ1-5; tentative D call: TRBD1 (5 bases). Germline CDR1 is MNHEY and CDR2 is SMNVEV (reference sequence). The V gene lost 3 bases and the J gene lost 1 base, with 7 bases spanning the gap. This CDR3 is built from 14 residues. Written as DNA, the CDR3 is TGTGCCAGCAGTTTCGGGGGAAGCAATCAGCCCCAGCATTTT. This sequence encodes CASSFGGSNQPQHF.

The chain couples TRBV10-3 to TRBJ2-3; 12 bases are a match to TRBD2. The CDR3 sequence is 17 residues long. V lost 4 bases, J lost 1 base, and 6 bases stayed unmatched. CDR1 ENHRY and CDR2 SYGVKD come from the germline V gene. CDR3 amino acids: CAISGLAGVGGTDTQYF. The CDR3, as DNA: TGTGCCATCAGTGGACTAGCGGGAGTTGGTGGCACAGATACGCAGTATTTT.

The chain recombines TRBV11-2 with TRBJ2-1; TRBD2 matches at 14 bases. V dropped 1 base and J dropped 9; count of bases not matched to a gene: 5. CDR3 size: 16 residues. From germline, CDR1 is SGHAT and CDR2 FQNNGV. The CDR3 coding sequence is TGTGCCAGCAGCTTAGGACTAGCGGGGGGGCTGGGTGAGCAGTTCTTC. Its protein is CASSLGLAGGLGEQFF.

The V call is TRBV6-1, the J call TRBJ2-6, with a tentative D call TRBD1 (6 bases). This CDR3 is built from 15 residues. Trimming left V 2 bases short and J 9 bases short, with 14 bases between. The germline V gene has CDR1 MNHNS and CDR2 SASEGT. This chain's CDR3 is CASSEWWDTGNVLTF. In nucleotides, the CDR3 is TGTGCCAGCAGTGAATGGTGGGACACCGGCAACGTCCTGACTTTC.

The chain employs TRBV2 and TRBJ2-5; D might be TRBD2 (6 bases). V shed 3 bases and J shed 2 bases, with 13 bases lying between them. Germline CDR1 SNHLY, CDR2 FYNNEI. CDR3 size: 15 residues. The DNA of the CDR3 is TGTGCCAGCAGTGAGACGGGGGTGGGGCAAGAGACCCAGTACTTC. It yields the protein CASSETGVGQETQYF.

The sample holds a few counts of this clone. The rearrangement links TRBV5-1 to TRBJ2-1; 9 nucleotides agree with TRBD1. Looked up from germline, CDR1 is SGHRS and CDR2 is YFSETQ. V lost 3 bases to trimming and J lost 4 bases; unmatched junction nucleotides: 11. CDR3 length: 17 amino acids. CDR3 DNA sequence: TGCGCCAGCAGCTCACCGGGGACAGGGTCAGCATACAATGAGCAGTTCTTC. This gives the protein CASSSPGTGSAYNEQFF.

The chain has TRBV2 and TRBJ1-2, with 7 bases matching TRBD1. The junction had 2 bases not matched to a gene; V was cut back by 5 bases and J by 5 bases. Germline assignment: CDR1 SNHLY and CDR2 FYNNEI. The CDR3 covers 12 residues. This chain's CDR3 is CASSQQGYGYTF. Written as DNA, the CDR3 is TGTGCCAGCAGTCAACAGGGGTATGGCTACACCTTC. Drawing the rest from reference TRBV2 and TRBJ1-2, the complete variable domain is EPEVTQTPSHQVTQMGQEVILRCVPISNHLYFYWYRQILGQKVEFLVSFYNNEISEKSEIFDDQFSVERPDGSNFTLKIRSTKLEDSAMYFCASSQQGYGYTFGSGTRLTVV.

The rearrangement links TRBV18 to TRBJ1-4; 8 nucleotides match TRBD1. Germline-derived CDR1 and CDR2 are KGHSH and LQKENI. Trimming at V came to 6 bases and at J to 8 bases, leaving 11 bases not matched to a gene. This CDR3 is built from 15 residues. The CDR3 is CASSRIGQGGEKLFF. The CDR3 DNA follows: TGTGCCAGCTCCCGGATTGGACAGGGCGGAGAAAAACTGTTTTTT. The full variable domain, with the rest looked up from reference TRBV18 and TRBJ1-4, is NAGVMQNPRHLVRRRGQEARLRCSPMKGHSHVYWYRQLPEEGLKFMVYLQKENIIDESGMPKERFSAEFPKEGPSILRIQQVVRGDSAAYFCASSRIGQGGEKLFFGSGTQLSVL.

This chain links TRBV5-1 with TRBJ2-1, with 11 bases identical to TRBD2. There are 15 residues in the CDR3. Per germline, CDR1 SGHRS and CDR2 YFSETQ. J was trimmed by 6 bases and V by 7 bases; bases with no gene match: 9. The chain's CDR3 is CASRHLAGGPNEQFF. The CDR3 coding sequence is TGCGCCAGCCGACATCTAGCGGGAGGCCCCAATGAGCAGTTCTTC.

J is TRBJ2-7 and V is TRBV20-1; D unclear. Trimming removed 4 bases from V and 4 bases from J, with 5 bases in between. There are 10 residues in the CDR3. CDR1 and CDR2 (germline): DFQATT, SNEGSKA (reference sequence). The DNA for the CDR3 is TGCAGTGCTATCCGTTACGAGCAGTACTTC. Its translation: CSAIRYEQYF.

The chain employs TRBV6-5 and TRBJ2-7; 8 bases are a match to TRBD2. CDR3 length: 16 residues. V was pared by 0 bases and J by 5 bases, with 9 bases of the junction left unmatched. The germline V gene has CDR1 MNHEY and CDR2 SVGAGI. Here the CDR3 reads CASSYSMYGRADEQYF. As DNA, the CDR3 is TGTGCCAGCAGTTACTCGATGTACGGGAGGGCCGACGAGCAGTACTTC.

The chain's CDR3 is CASSYTGGGAEAFF. The DNA for the CDR3 is TGTGCCAGCAGTTATACCGGGGGAGGCGCTGAAGCTTTCTTT. The chain couples TRBV6-5 to TRBJ1-1; possible D gene TRBD1, 5 bases. The CDR3 covers 14 residues. V was pared by 3 bases and J by 6 bases, with 14 bases between. Looked up from germline, CDR1 is MNHEY and CDR2 is SVGAGI.

The chain links TRBV6-6 to TRBJ1-1, with D unresolved. The germline V gene has CDR1 MNHNY and CDR2 SVGAGI (reference sequence). The CDR3 extends over 16 amino acids. V was cut by 4 bases and J by 1 base, with 16 bases left in between. The CDR3 DNA sequence: TGTGCCAGCAGTTGCCCTTCTAGCGAATGGAACACTGAAGCTTTCTTT. Residues: CASSCPSSEWNTEAFF.

The genes are TRBV27 and TRBJ2-7; D may be TRBD2 (6 bases). CDR1 is MNHEY and CDR2 is SMNVEV in the germline V gene (reference sequence). The CDR3 length is 14 residues. V lost 6 bases to trimming and J lost 5 bases, with 17 bases between them. CDR3 sequence (DNA): TGTGCCAGCAGCTACCTACTGACGGGGGACGAGCAGTACTTC. It is translated as CASSYLLTGDEQYF.

This chain joins TRBV30 and TRBJ1-5; TRBD1 aligns across 7 bases. The V gene's germline CDR1 is GTSNPN and CDR2 SVGIG (reference sequence). CDR3 length: 16 residues. The V gene end was trimmed by 1 base and the J gene end by 2 bases; junction bases not matched to a gene: 8. The CDR3 bases are TGTGCCTGGAGTGCACGCGGGACAGTCGGCAATCAGCCCCAGCATTTT. As protein: CAWSARGTVGNQPQHF.

The rearrangement uses TRBV30 and TRBJ2-5; TRBD1 might be the D (6 bases). This CDR3 has 14 residues. In germline, CDR1 is GTSNPN, CDR2 SVGIG (reference sequence). Trimming pared 2 bases from V and 5 bases from J, leaving 15 bases between. DNA for the CDR3: TGTGCCTGGAGTTGGCTAGGGGGAATTGAGACCCAGTACTTC. This gives the protein CAWSWLGGIETQYF. The entire variable domain, with the rest obtained from reference TRBV30 and TRBJ2-5, is as follows: SQTIHQWPATLVQPVGSPLSLECTVEGTSNPNLYWYRQAAGRGLQLLFYSVGIGQISSEVPQNLSASRPQDRQFILSSKKLLLSDSGFYLCAWSWLGGIETQYFGPGTRLLVL.

The chain joins TRBV16 to TRBJ2-7, with D perhaps matching TRBD2 (6 bases). Germline values: CDR1 KGHSY, CDR2 FQNENV. There are 12 residues in the CDR3. V lost 5 bases, J lost 4 bases, and 9 bases lay in between. The CDR3: CASSAGLYEQYF. The CDR3 coding sequence is TGTGCCAGCAGCGCGGGACTTTACGAGCAGTACTTC. The variable domain in full, completed from reference TRBV16 and TRBJ2-7, reads GEEVAQTPKHLVRGEGQKAKLYCAPIKGHSYVFWYQQVLKNEFKFLISFQNENVFDETGMPKERFSAKCLPNSPCSLEIQATKLEDSAVYFCASSAGLYEQYFGPGTRLTVT.

V is TRBV18 and J is TRBJ1-1; the match to TRBD1 covers 7 bases. V gave up 3 bases and J gave up 4 bases; unmatched junction bases: 2. The CDR3 is 13 amino acids. Germline lookup yields CDR1 KGHSH and CDR2 LQKENI. CDR3 residues: CASSPRGATEAFF. The CDR3 DNA follows: TGTGCCAGCTCACCCAGGGGGGCCACTGAAGCTTTCTTT.

The chain is built from TRBV5-1 and TRBJ2-7; no reliable D call. The CDR3 extends over 14 amino acids. Trimming left V 2 bases short and J 2 bases short, with 11 bases between. Germline V gives CDR1 SGHRS, CDR2 YFSETQ. CDR3 DNA sequence: TGCGCCAGCAGCTTTGGGCGTTCAGCCTACGAGCAGTACTTC. Amino acid sequence: CASSFGRSAYEQYF.

In its sample, this clone was seen once. The rearrangement uses TRBV20-1 and TRBJ2-3; a possible D gene is TRBD2 (6 bases). The germline V gene has CDR1 DFQATT and CDR2 SNEGSKA (reference sequence). The CDR3 consists of 11 residues. V lost 4 bases and J lost 6, with 8 bases in between. The CDR3 DNA reads TGCAGTGCTAACCTAGCGGATACGCAGTATTTT. Protein sequence: CSANLADTQYF.

The genes are TRBV10-2 and TRBJ1-5, with D perhaps TRBD1 (5 bases). The germline V and J ends were trimmed by 6 bases and 9 bases, with 18 bases remaining between them. CDR3 length: 14 residues. Germline assignment: CDR1 WSHSY and CDR2 SAAADI. The CDR3 region has the DNA TGCGCCAGCAGCGGAGGGACGAACTCAGGGCCCCAGCATTTT. Translated, it gives CASSGGTNSGPQHF.

This clone was observed a single time. V gene TRBV18 combines with J gene TRBJ2-3, with D tentatively TRBD1 (5 bases). Germline loops: CDR1 KGHSH, CDR2 LQKENI. The CDR3 length is 17 residues. The V and J ends lost 6 bases and 0 bases respectively, with 19 bases between them. Here the CDR3 DNA reads TGTGCCAGCTCCCCCATAGGGCTTGGGGCTAGCACAGATACGCAGTATTTT. Its translation is CASSPIGLGASTDTQYF.

The chain couples TRBV5-5 to TRBJ2-7, with 13 bases lining up with TRBD2. This CDR3 has 15 residues. With 3 bases clipped from V and 2 bases from J, the junction kept 2 bases outside the gene matches. The germline gives CDR1 SGHKS, CDR2 YYEKEE (reference sequence). The CDR3 loop reads CASSWGLAGTYEQYF. CDR3 sequence (DNA): TGTGCCAGCAGCTGGGGACTAGCGGGAACCTACGAGCAGTACTTC. Filled out from reference TRBV5-5 and TRBJ2-7, the complete variable domain reads DAGVTQSPTHLIKTRGQQVTLRCSPISGHKSVSWYQQVLGQGPQFIFQYYEKEERGRGNFPDRFSARQFPNYSSELNVNALLLGDSALYLCASSWGLAGTYEQYFGPGTRLTVT.

The chain uses TRBV7-9 and TRBJ2-1; 10 nucleotides agree with TRBD2. The CDR3 spans 16 residues. From germline, CDR1 is SEHNR and CDR2 FQNEAQ (reference sequence). The J segment lost 10 bases and the V segment lost 3 bases, leaving 12 bases of the junction unmatched. CDR3 in DNA: TGTGCCAGCAGCTTTAGGCACAGCGGGGGGGCGGGAGAGCAGTTCTTC. It translates to CASSFRHSGGAGEQFF.

The chain carries TRBV6-5 and TRBJ1-1; no definite D call. The CDR3 contains 15 residues. Germline loops: CDR1 MNHEY, CDR2 SVGAGI. V lost 2 bases and J 2 bases, leaving 12 bases between the germline ends. In nucleotides, the CDR3 is TGTGCCAGCAGTTACAGGAGACTCCCAAACACTGAAGCTTTCTTT. The encoded protein is CASSYRRLPNTEAFF.

The V call is TRBV10-3, the J call TRBJ1-2; 7 nucleotides match TRBD1. CDR1 and CDR2 (germline): ENHRY, SYGVKD. CDR3 length: 17 residues. V dropped 4 bases and J dropped 0; count of bases not matched to a gene: 11. The CDR3, as DNA: TGTGCCATCAGTGCCGGGGCCGGGACAGCTACTAACTATGGCTACACCTTC. Its translation is CAISAGAGTATNYGYTF.